The clone carrying this TCR beta chain is classed as medium-sized. Its antigen remains unidentified. At one end the junction does not follow the germline gene, possibly because of a read error. This entry belongs to a study of ipilimumab plus nivolumab after autologous stem cell transplantation. Across the whole study: Median doses per patient: about 5 ipilimumab, under 10 nivolumab.

Study results and limitations: Authors suggest TCR repertoire, Treg phenotype and gut microbiota support further study.

The method was immunoSEQ multiplex PCR; TCRdb's version includes in-frame clones alone and lacks a portion of them. The sample lists about 12,000 clones, around 63% seen once, with 25% to 35% in the top ten. The V gene's germline CDR1 is MNHNS and CDR2 SASEGT. The CDR3 has 14 residues. Starting 14 to 28 days after autologous transplant, ipilimumab 1 mg/kg was given. Patients got 3 mg/kg IV nivolumab weeks 1, 4, 7, 10, then biweekly through week 26. The input for sequencing was PBMCs, taken in a trial of ipilimumab plus nivolumab as post-transplant consolidation. The chain carries TRBV6-1 and TRBJ2-1, with 8 bases matching TRBD2. The receptor was isolated from a male donor with diffuse large B-cell lymphoma. The CDR3 region is CASNEAGLVNEQFF. The CDR3 nucleotides are TGTGCCAGCAATGAAGCGGGACTAGTCAATGAGCAGTTCTTC.